Listed here is a single T cell receptor (beta chain). The antigen remains unidentified. The sample comes from a study of cytomegalovirus exposure and HLA in healthy donors. TCRdb keeps only in-frame clones here, not all; method: immunoSEQ multiplex PCR. Among roughly 60,000 clones listed, about 96% were seen once. Looked up from germline, CDR1 is SGHTA and CDR2 is FQGNSA. V lost 5 bases and J lost 3; bases outside the gene matches: 5. The CDR3 has 14 residues. General study findings and limits: According to a later analysis, TCR clusters from the first cohort tended to co-occur in the 100 to 150 validation repertoires.

The material sequenced was PBMCs. The chain links TRBV7-2 to TRBJ2-5, with 8 bases fitting TRBD2. The source is a man younger than 30 in good health and CMV-seronegative. The CDR3 DNA is TGTGCCAGCAGCAGGTCGGGGGGGGAAGAGACCCAGTACTTC. It codes for CASSRSGGEETQYF. The complete variable domain, with remaining parts taken from reference TRBV7-2 and TRBJ2-5, reads GAGVSQSPSNKVTEKGKDVELRCDPISGHTALYWYRQSLGQGLEFLIYFQGNSAPDKSGLPSDRFSAERTGGSVSTLTIQRTQQEDSAVYLCASSRSGGEETQYFGPGTRLLVL.